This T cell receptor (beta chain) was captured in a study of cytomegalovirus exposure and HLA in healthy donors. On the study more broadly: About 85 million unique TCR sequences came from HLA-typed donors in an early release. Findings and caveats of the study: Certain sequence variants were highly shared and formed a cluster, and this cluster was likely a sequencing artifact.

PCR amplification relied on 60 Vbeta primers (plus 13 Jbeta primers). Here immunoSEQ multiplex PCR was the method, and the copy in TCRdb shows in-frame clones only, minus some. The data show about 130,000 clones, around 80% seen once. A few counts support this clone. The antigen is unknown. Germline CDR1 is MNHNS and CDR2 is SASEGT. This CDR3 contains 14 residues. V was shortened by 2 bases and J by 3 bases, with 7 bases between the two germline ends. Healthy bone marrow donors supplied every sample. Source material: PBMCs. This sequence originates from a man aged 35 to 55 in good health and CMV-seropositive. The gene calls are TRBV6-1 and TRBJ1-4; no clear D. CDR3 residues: CASSERGSNEKLFF. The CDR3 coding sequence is TGTGCCAGCAGTGAACGAGGGTCTAATGAAAAACTGTTTTTT.